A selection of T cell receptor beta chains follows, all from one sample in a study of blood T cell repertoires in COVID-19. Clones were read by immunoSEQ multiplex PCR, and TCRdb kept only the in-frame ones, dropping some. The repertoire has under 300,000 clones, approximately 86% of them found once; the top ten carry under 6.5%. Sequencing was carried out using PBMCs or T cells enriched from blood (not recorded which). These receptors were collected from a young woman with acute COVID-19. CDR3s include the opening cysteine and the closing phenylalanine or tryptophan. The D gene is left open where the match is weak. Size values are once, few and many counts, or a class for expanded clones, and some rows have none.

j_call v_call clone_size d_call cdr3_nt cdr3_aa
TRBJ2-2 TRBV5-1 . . TGCGCCAGCAGCTTGCCAAACACCGGGGAGCTGTTTTTT CASSLPNTGELFF
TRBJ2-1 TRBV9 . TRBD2 TGTGCCAGCAGCGTAAGCCCCGAGACTAGCGGGAATGAGCAGTTCTTC CASSVSPETSGNEQFF
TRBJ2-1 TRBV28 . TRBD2 TGTGCCAGCAGTTTGGAGACTAGCGGGTTCGATGAGCAGTTCTTC CASSLETSGFDEQFF
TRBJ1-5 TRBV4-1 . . TGCGCCAGCAGCCAAGACTGGACAACGGGCCAGCCCCAGCATTTT CASSQDWTTGQPQHF
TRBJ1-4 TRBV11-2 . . TGTGCCAGCAGCTTAGAGGACGCGACGGGGAATGAAAAACTGTTTTTT CASSLEDATGNEKLFF
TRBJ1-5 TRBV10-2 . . TGCGCCAGCAGTGAGGTCCCGGGAATGAATCAGCCCCAGCATTTT CASSEVPGMNQPQHF
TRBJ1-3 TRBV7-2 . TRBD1 TGTGCCAGCAGCTCGAACAGGGGCACTGGAAACACCATATATTTT CASSSNRGTGNTIYF
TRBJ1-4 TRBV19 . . TGTGCCAGTAGTATGAGTTTTAGTGAAAAACTGTTTTTT CASSMSFSEKLFF
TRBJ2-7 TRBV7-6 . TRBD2 TGTGCCAGCAGCCCCGGGACTAGCGGGAGTGCAAATAGAGGGGAGCAGTACTTC CASSPGTSGSANRGEQYF
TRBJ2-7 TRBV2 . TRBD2 TGTGCCACCTCAAACCGGAGACTAGCTTCGTACGAGCAGTACTTC CATSNRRLASYEQYF
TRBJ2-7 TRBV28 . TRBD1 TGTGCCAGCGGGCAGGGGGACTCCTACGAGCAGTACTTC CASGQGDSYEQYF
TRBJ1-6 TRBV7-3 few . TGTGCCAGCAGCCGACGGACTGATTCCTATAATTCACCCCTCCACTTT CASSRRTDSYNSPLHF
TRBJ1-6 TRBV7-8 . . TGTGCCAGCAGCTTAGGGCAAGACAGCTACCACTATAATTCACCCCTCCACTTT CASSLGQDSYHYNSPLHF
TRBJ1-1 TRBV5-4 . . TGTGCCAGCAGCCCCATAACAGGGAACACTGAAGCTTTCTTT CASSPITGNTEAFF
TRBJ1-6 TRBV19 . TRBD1 TGTGCCAGTAGCCCGACAGGGAATAATTCACCCCTCCACTTT CASSPTGNNSPLHF
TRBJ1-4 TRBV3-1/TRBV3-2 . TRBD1 TGTGCCAGCAGCCGAACGACAGGGTCTAATGAAAAACTGTTTTTT CASSRTTGSNEKLFF
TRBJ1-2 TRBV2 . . TGTGCCAGCAGTCGGTACTCGAGCTATGGCTACACCTTC CASSRYSSYGYTF
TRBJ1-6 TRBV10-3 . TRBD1 TGTGCCACGCACAGGGGACAGGGAGGTTCACCCCTCCACTTT CATHRGQGGSPLHF
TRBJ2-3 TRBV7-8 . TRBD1 TGTGCCAGCAGCCGACTTACAGGGGGCACAGATACGCAGTATTTT CASSRLTGGTDTQYF
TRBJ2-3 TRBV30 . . TGTGCCTGGAGTGTAGGAGGGACCCTCACAGATACGCAGTATTTT CAWSVGGTLTDTQYF
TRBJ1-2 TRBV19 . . TGTGCCAGTAGCCCCGGGGGGGGCTACACCTTC CASSPGGGYTF
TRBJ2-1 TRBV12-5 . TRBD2 TGTGCTAGTGTCGGGACTAGCGGATACAATGAGCAGTTCTTC CASVGTSGYNEQFF
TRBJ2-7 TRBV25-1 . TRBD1 TGTGCCAGCAGCCAGCCGGGACAGCTTTCCTACGAGCAGTACTTC CASSQPGQLSYEQYF
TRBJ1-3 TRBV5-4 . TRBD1 TGTGCCAGCAGCTCGGACAGGGGGCCTGGAAACACCATATATTTT CASSSDRGPGNTIYF
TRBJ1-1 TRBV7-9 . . TGTGCCAGCAGCTTGACAGTGACTGAAGCTTTCTTT CASSLTVTEAFF
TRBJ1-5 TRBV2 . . TGTGCCAGCAGCCTGGGCAGCAATCAGCCCCAGCATTTT CASSLGSNQPQHF
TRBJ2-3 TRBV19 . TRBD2 TGTGCCAGTAGTATAGCGAGTAGGGTAGCGGGAGAGGATGCAGATACGCAGTATTTT CASSIASRVAGEDADTQYF
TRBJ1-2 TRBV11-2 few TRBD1 TGTGCCAGTAAGGCACAGGGGGCCAGTGGCTATGGCTACACCTTC CASKAQGASGYGYTF
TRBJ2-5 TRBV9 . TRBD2 TGTGCCAGCAGCGTTGCCCGGGACTACTCCCTGTCGACCCAGTACTTC CASSVARDYSLSTQYF
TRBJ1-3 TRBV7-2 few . TGTGCCAGCTCCCGGTGGGTAGGGGCAGGAAACACCATATATTTT CASSRWVGAGNTIYF
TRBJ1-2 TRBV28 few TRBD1 TGTGCCAGCAGGTCCGGGACAGGGGCCCCCTCGAGTGGCTACACCTTC CASRSGTGAPSSGYTF
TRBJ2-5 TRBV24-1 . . TGTGCCACCTCGGACACACTCCTGAGAGAGACCCAGTACTTC CATSDTLLRETQYF
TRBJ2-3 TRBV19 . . TGTGCCAGTAGTGCCGGGACACTACGCACAGATACGCAGTATTTT CASSAGTLRTDTQYF
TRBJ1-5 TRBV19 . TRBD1 TGTGCCACCCCATGGGAAAAGACAGGGAACCGAAATCAGCCCCAGCATTTT CATPWEKTGNRNQPQHF
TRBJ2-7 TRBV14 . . TGTGCCAGCAGCCAAGACAGGCGCTACGAGCAGTACTTC CASSQDRRYEQYF
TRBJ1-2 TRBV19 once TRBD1 TGTGCCAGTTTCCACCGGGACAGGGGGCATGGCTACACCTTC CASFHRDRGHGYTF
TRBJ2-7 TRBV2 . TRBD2 TGTGCCAGCAGTTATCGGACTAGCGGGAGCCTCTCCTACGAGCAGTACTTC CASSYRTSGSLSYEQYF
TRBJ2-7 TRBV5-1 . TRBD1 TGCGCCAGCAGCTTGGTGATCAGTGGACAGGGACCCTACGAGCAGTACTTC CASSLVISGQGPYEQYF
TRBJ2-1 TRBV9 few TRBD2 TGTGCCAGCAGCGCCGGGACTAGCCGTAAGGAAGAGCAGTTCTTC CASSAGTSRKEEQFF
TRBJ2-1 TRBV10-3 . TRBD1 TGTGCCATCAGTGAGTCCGGGACAGGTTTTTCAGGTGAGCAGTTCTTC CAISESGTGFSGEQFF
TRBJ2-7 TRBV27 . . TGTGCCAGCAGACTCGGGACTGGAAAGGGCGAGCAGTACTTC CASRLGTGKGEQYF
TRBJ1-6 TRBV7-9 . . TGTGCCAGCAGCTTAGTGGACACGAATTCACCCCTCCACTTT CASSLVDTNSPLHF
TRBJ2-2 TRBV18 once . TGTGCCAGCTCACCACTCCATGGTCAAGCCAACACCGGGGAGCTGTTTTTT CASSPLHGQANTGELFF
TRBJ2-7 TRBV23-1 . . TGCGCCAGCAGTCGCACCAACAGCCCTGCTTCCTCTCCGTCCTCCTACGAGCAGTACTTC CASSRTNSPASSPSSYEQYF
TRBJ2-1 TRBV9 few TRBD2 TGTGCCAGCAGCGTAGTAGTGGGGGGGAGGCATGAGCAGTTCTTC CASSVVVGGRHEQFF
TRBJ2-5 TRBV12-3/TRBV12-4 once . TGTGCCAGCAGTTTGGGGGGGCCCCCCCAGTACTTC CASSLGGPPQYF
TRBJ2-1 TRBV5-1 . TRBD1 TGCGCCAGCAGCTCGACAGGGGAATCCTACAATGAGCAGTTCTTC CASSSTGESYNEQFF